This T cell receptor (beta chain) was sequenced in a study of T cell repertoires in cytomegalovirus infection. As regards this clonotype: Its target is unknown.

Germline V gene sequence: CDR1 LNHDA, CDR2 SQIVND (reference sequence). This CDR3 region has 13 residues. J was trimmed by 7 bases and V by 3 bases; bases with no gene match: 5. TCRdb re-derived calls from the reads in MiXCR, one entry per CDR3 protein. The sample contains 360,000 or so distinct CDR3 sequences, about a third of which appear only once. The sequence derives from a human donor in good health (CMV status not recorded). Some clones in this sample may be carry-over from other donors' samples. Sequences were derived from cultured PBMCs, sampled from culture after CMV antigen stimulation. The V gene is TRBV19, the J gene TRBJ1-2; 7 nucleotides match TRBD1. The CDR3: CASSIGTGAGYTF. CDR3 coding DNA: TGTGCCAGTAGTATCGGAACAGGGGCTGGCTACACCTTC. Full variable domain (outside the CDR3, taken from reference TRBV19 and TRBJ1-2): DGGITQSPKYLFRKEGQNVTLSCEQNLNHDAMYWYRQDPGQGLRLIYYSQIVNDFQKGDIAEGYSVSREKKESFPLTVTSAQKNPTAFYLCASSIGTGAGYTFGSGTRLTVV.